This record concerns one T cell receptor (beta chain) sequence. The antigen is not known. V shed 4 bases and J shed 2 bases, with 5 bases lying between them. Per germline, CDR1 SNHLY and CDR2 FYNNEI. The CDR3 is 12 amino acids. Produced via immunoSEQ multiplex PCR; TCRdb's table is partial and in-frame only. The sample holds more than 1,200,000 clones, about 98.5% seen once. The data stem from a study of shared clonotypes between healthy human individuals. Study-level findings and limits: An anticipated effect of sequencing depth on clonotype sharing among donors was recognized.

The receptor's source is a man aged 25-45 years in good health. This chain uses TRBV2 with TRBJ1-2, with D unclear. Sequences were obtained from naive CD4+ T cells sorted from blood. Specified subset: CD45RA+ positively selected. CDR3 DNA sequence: TGTGCCAGCAGTGTTGTCAACTATGGCTACACCTTC. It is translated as CASSVVNYGYTF.